One and the same sample provided the 8 T cell receptor beta chains below, sequenced in a study of shared clonotypes between healthy human individuals. The assay was immunoSEQ multiplex PCR, and TCRdb's table has in-frame clones only and misses some. This table has fewer than 1.8 million clones, 98% appearing once. The sample was naive CD4+ T cells sorted from blood. Subset defined: CD45RA+ positively selected. These TCRs come from a young man in good health.

The chain recombines TRBV5-1 with TRBJ1-1, with 10 bases lining up with TRBD1. The J segment lost 4 bases and the V segment lost 5 bases, leaving 8 bases of the junction unmatched. The CDR3 loop spans 15 amino acids. Germline loops: CDR1 SGHRS, CDR2 YFSETQ. CDR3 region: CASRDRGTRGTEAFF. Here the CDR3 DNA reads TGCGCCAGCAGGGACAGGGGGACCAGGGGCACTGAAGCTTTCTTT.

The chain has TRBV28 and TRBJ2-6; D call uncertain. Germline CDR1 is MDHEN and CDR2 is SYDVKM. Trimming cost V 3 bases and J 2 bases, with 11 bases left between them. This CDR3 region has 16 residues. In nucleotides, the CDR3 is TGTGCCAGCAGTTTGATCTGGTCCGCTGGGGCCAACGTCCTGACTTTC. This encodes CASSLIWSAGANVLTF.

This chain joins TRBV2 and TRBJ1-1; D is uncertain. V lost 0 bases and J 0 bases, leaving 14 bases between the germline ends. The CDR3 is 17 residues long. Germline V gene sequence: CDR1 SNHLY, CDR2 FYNNEI. CDR3 residues: CASSEAQKVLVNTEAFF. The CDR3, as DNA: TGTGCCAGCAGTGAAGCGCAAAAGGTTTTGGTGAACACTGAAGCTTTCTTT.

The chain employs TRBV4-1 and TRBJ2-5; TRBD2 matches 9 bases. The V and J ends lost 4 bases and 5 bases, in that order; junction bases with no gene match: 11. Germline V CDR1 and CDR2: MGHRA, YSYEKL. The CDR3 consists of 16 residues. The CDR3 region is CASSPARVAGEETQYF. The CDR3, as DNA: TGCGCCAGCAGCCCTGCTCGGGTAGCGGGAGAGGAGACCCAGTACTTC.

This clone was observed a single time. The rearrangement joins TRBV9 to TRBJ1-1, with D unresolved. The V gene lost 0 bases and the J gene lost 1 base, with 7 bases spanning the gap. Per germline, CDR1 SGDLS and CDR2 YYNGEE. The CDR3 is 14 amino acids. The CDR3 loop is CASSVDLRNTEAFF. CDR3 nucleotides: TGTGCCAGCAGCGTAGATCTTAGGAACACTGAAGCTTTCTTT. The whole variable domain, remainder taken from reference TRBV9 and TRBJ1-1, is DSGVTQTPKHLITATGQRVTLRCSPRSGDLSVYWYQQSLDQGLQFLIQYYNGEERAKGNILERFSAQQFPDLHSELNLSSLELGDSALYFCASSVDLRNTEAFFGQGTRLTVV.

The rearrangement uses TRBV6-1 and TRBJ1-2; TRBD1 aligns across 11 bases. The CDR3 is 15 amino acids. The V and J ends lost 7 bases and 12 bases, in that order; junction bases with no gene match: 16. Looked up from germline, CDR1 is MNHNS and CDR2 is SASEGT. The CDR3 DNA reads TGTGCCAGCACACGAGTGATCGGACAGGGGGCATTCCACACCTTC. Protein sequence: CASTRVIGQGAFHTF.

This chain joins TRBV15 and TRBJ2-7, with D perhaps TRBD2 (6 bases). The germline CDR1 and CDR2 sequences are LNHNV and YYDKDF (reference sequence). V lost 0 bases, J lost 6 bases, and 12 bases lay in between. This CDR3 is built from 14 residues. DNA of the CDR3: TGTGCCACCAGCAGAGAAGTTTGGGAGGTCGAGCAGTACTTC. It codes for CATSREVWEVEQYF.

V and J are TRBV5-4 and TRBJ2-5; 9 bases align to TRBD2. With 2 bases clipped from V and 0 bases from J, the junction kept 5 bases outside the gene matches. This CDR3 has 16 residues. Germline CDR1 reads SGHNT; CDR2 reads YYREEE (reference sequence). The CDR3 DNA reads as TGTGCCAGCAGCTTAAGGGTAGCGGGAGACCAAGAGACCCAGTACTTC. Amino acids: CASSLRVAGDQETQYF.